The sequence of this T cell receptor beta chain was determined in a study of blood T cell repertoires in COVID-19. Overall study context: The cDNA or gDNA used as material had been derived from T cells, B-cell-depleted T cells, or PBMCs.

Produced via immunoSEQ multiplex PCR; TCRdb's table is partial and in-frame only. The sample holds about 140,000 clones, about three quarters seen once. The CDR3 runs to 16 residues. CDR1 is SGHTA, CDR2 FQGNSA, per germline. Germline trimming cut 1 base from V and 4 bases from J; bases unmatched to any gene: 6. J is TRBJ2-2 and V is TRBV7-2, with 7 bases matching TRBD2. Sequenced input: peripheral blood. This receptor was identified in a woman in her 50s with active or convalescent COVID-19. The CDR3 is CASSLVGGSSTGELFF. CDR3 in DNA: TGTGCCAGCAGCTTAGTGGGGGGGTCGAGCACCGGGGAGCTGTTTTTT. Based on the CDR3 plus reference TRBV7-2 and TRBJ2-2, the full variable domain is GAGVSQSPSNKVTEKGKDVELRCDPISGHTALYWYRQSLGQGLEFLIYFQGNSAPDKSGLPSDRFSAERTGGSVSTLTIQRTQQEDSAVYLCASSLVGGSSTGELFFGEGSRLTVL.